This T cell receptor beta chain stems from a study of cytotoxic CD8 clonotypes in ibrutinib-treated CLL. As for the study in general: Across the patients, approximately 10 were relapsed/refractory, about 15 treatment-naive and 17 to 18 IGHV unmutated.

Study-level results: The clonality rise at ibrutinib response reflected private clonotype expansion. Timing of sampling differed between sustained-remission and progressing patients.

The data were produced by immunoSEQ multiplex PCR, yet TCRdb's version contains in-frame clones alone and is incomplete. In the table there are roughly 42,000 clones, about 65% of which are singletons. Investigators sourced approximately 2 micrograms of genomic DNA from cryopreserved PBMCs for TCR beta libraries. To note about this clone: Its antigen remains unidentified.

Germline CDR1 is MNHEY and CDR2 is SVGAGI. This CDR3 contains 13 residues. V lost 7 bases to trimming and J lost 0 bases, with 10 bases between them. This clonotype originated in a human donor with chronic lymphocytic leukemia. V usage is TRBV6-5 and J usage is TRBJ2-7; TRBD2 might be the D (6 bases). The sample consisted of PBMCs, taken at disease progression, from a patient treated with ibrutinib. CDR3 region: CASTRLDSYEQYF. In DNA form, the CDR3 reads TGTGCCAGCACCAGACTAGACTCCTACGAGCAGTACTTC.